One and the same sample provided the 32 T cell receptor beta chains below, sequenced in a study of neurological immune-mediated disorders. Each CDR3 protein gets one entry after TCRdb re-called the 5' RACE reads with MiXCR. The sample has about 57,000 distinct CDR3 sequences, about 10% seen once. The sample's time point: longitudinal time-point 1 (baseline). Sequenced input: PBMCs. The source is a male donor with HTLV-1-associated myelopathy (HAM/TSP).

This clonotype came up many times. Here the CDR3 reads CASSGRQQSNYGYTF. CDR3 sequence (DNA): TGCGCCAGCAGCGGGAGACAGCAATCTAACTATGGCTACACCTTC. The chain recombines TRBV5-1 with TRBJ1-2; possible D gene TRBD1, 5 bases. From germline, CDR1 is SGHRS and CDR2 YFSETQ. Trimming cost V 4 bases and J 0 bases, with 13 bases left between them. This CDR3 region has 15 residues.

Comments on this clonotype: A read error is possible here, since a much larger clone lies one base away. V and J are TRBV28 and TRBJ1-4; D remains unclear. The CDR3 runs to 10 residues. Germline V gene sequence: CDR1 MDHEN, CDR2 SYDVKM. The CDR3 coding sequence is TGTGTCAGCGGAATTGAAAAACTGTTTTTT. This encodes CVSGIEKLFF.

This clonotype was counted many times. This chain connects TRBV29-1 to TRBJ2-3; D might be TRBD2 (6 bases). The germline gives CDR1 SQVTM, CDR2 ANQGSEA. The CDR3 loop spans 14 amino acids. V lost 2 bases to trimming and J lost 6 bases, with 15 bases between them. CDR3 protein: CSVETGFGGDTQYF. The CDR3 DNA is TGCAGCGTTGAAACCGGGTTTGGGGGGGATACGCAGTATTTT.

This clonotype was detected ten times or more. CDR3 sequence reads: CSARDGGSPLHF. In DNA, the CDR3 is TGCAGTGCTAGAGATGGAGGTTCACCCCTCCACTTT. The chain links TRBV20-1 to TRBJ1-6; unclear D gene. Germline loops: CDR1 DFQATT, CDR2 SNEGSKA (reference sequence). The CDR3 has 12 residues. Deletions cut 0 bases from V and 9 bases from J, with 6 bases between.

The chain combines TRBV20-1 with TRBJ1-1; D gene ambiguous. This CDR3 is built from 14 residues. Trimming shortened V by 8 bases and J by 10 bases, and 26 bases separated the two germline ends. Germline values: CDR1 DFQATT, CDR2 SNEGSKA (reference sequence). CDR3 region: CSTGRGAGSLGAFF. For the CDR3, the DNA is TGCAGTACGGGCCGGGGTGCAGGCTCATTGGGAGCTTTCTTT.

This clonotype was recorded many times. The chain combines TRBV20-1 with TRBJ2-7; TRBD1 matches 7 bases. Germline V lookup: CDR1 DFQATT, CDR2 SNEGSKA (reference sequence). This CDR3 region has 12 residues. The ends lost 6 bases at V and 2 bases at J; junction bases unmatched: 4. The CDR3 spells CSAAGTAYEQYF. CDR3 bases: TGCAGTGCAGCCGGGACAGCCTACGAGCAGTACTTC.

This clonotype was seen ten or more times. This chain connects TRBV3-1 to TRBJ1-3; 7 bases line up with TRBD1. J was trimmed by 5 bases and V by 5 bases; bases with no gene match: 12. The CDR3 covers 16 residues. Looked up from germline, CDR1 is LGHDT and CDR2 is YNNKEL (reference sequence). The CDR3 nucleotides are TGTGCCAGCAGCTCCGGGACAGAGACTCCAAGAAACACCATATATTTT. Amino acid sequence: CASSSGTETPRNTIYF.

This clonotype was seen ten or more times. The chain links TRBV5-1 to TRBJ2-5; D is uncertain. The CDR3 length is 12 residues. Trimming pared 0 bases from V and 8 bases from J, leaving 8 bases between. Germline V gene sequence: CDR1 SGHRS, CDR2 YFSETQ. The CDR3 loop reads CASSLETTTQYF. In DNA form, the CDR3 reads TGCGCCAGCAGCTTGGAAACTACTACCCAGTACTTC.

This clonotype occurred many times. The J gene is TRBJ2-6, the V gene TRBV5-1, with D unclear. The CDR3 sequence is 14 residues long. Trimming took off 5 bases at V and 0 bases at J, with 6 bases between the two ends. Germline V gene sequence: CDR1 SGHRS, CDR2 YFSETQ. The CDR3 DNA reads as TGCGCCAGCAGACCTTCCTCTGGGGCCAACGTCCTGACTTTC. The encoded protein is CASRPSSGANVLTF.

This clonotype was seen ten or more times. The chain joins TRBV29-1 to TRBJ1-2, with D unclear. This CDR3 contains 11 residues. Between the trimmed V and J ends, which lost 4 bases and 5 bases, there was a span of 8 bases. CDR1 and CDR2 (germline): SQVTM, ANQGSEA. DNA for the CDR3: TGCAGCGTTGGTTGGCCTTATGGCTACACCTTC. This encodes CSVGWPYGYTF.

This clonotype showed up many times. The V and J genes are TRBV3-1 and TRBJ2-3; a weak D match, TRBD2 (6 bases). This CDR3 is 16 amino acids long. Per the germline V gene, CDR1 is LGHDT and CDR2 is YNNKEL (reference sequence). The germline V and J ends were trimmed by 5 bases and 0 bases, with 15 bases remaining between them. The chain's CDR3 is CASSTRSRGSTDTQYF. The CDR3 coding sequence is TGTGCCAGCAGCACCCGGTCCCGGGGGAGCACAGATACGCAGTATTTT.

This clonotype was found many times. The chain has TRBV14 and TRBJ2-2, with TRBD2 as a possible D gene (5 bases). This CDR3 comprises 17 residues. The germline V and J ends were trimmed by 0 bases and 4 bases, with 15 bases remaining between them. Germline V CDR1 and CDR2: SGHDN, FVKESK. CDR3 DNA sequence: TGTGCCAGCAGCCAAGATGGTCTAGCTGCGAGCACCGGGGAGCTGTTTTTT. Encoded protein: CASSQDGLAASTGELFF.

This clonotype was counted at least ten times. The rearrangement links TRBV28 to TRBJ1-2; D remains unclear. Germline assignment: CDR1 MDHEN and CDR2 SYDVKM. The length of the CDR3 is 11 residues. CDR3 in amino acids: CAGFSSYGYTF. The CDR3 DNA sequence: TGTGCAGGGTTTTCGAGCTATGGCTACACCTTC.

V and J are TRBV7-9 and TRBJ2-1; 10 positions match TRBD1. In germline, CDR1 is SEHNR, CDR2 FQNEAQ (reference sequence). V trimming: 4 bases; J trimming: 9 bases; junction bases outside the gene matches: 12. CDR3 length: 16 residues. The CDR3 DNA is TGTGCCAGCAGCTCCCGGGACAGGGGTTTGGACGGTGAGCAGTTCTTC. Translation gives CASSSRDRGLDGEQFF.

This clonotype came up many times. This chain joins TRBV12-3 or TRBV12-4 and TRBJ1-4; weak D call: TRBD1 (6 bases). Between the trimmed V and J ends, which lost 6 bases and 8 bases, there was a span of 16 bases. This CDR3 region has 14 residues. The CDR3 nucleotides read TGTGCCAGCAGAAGGACAGAGGGAGAGGAAAAACTGTTTTTT. Translated: CASRRTEGEEKLFF.

The CDR3 nucleotides are TGTGCCAGCAGCGCTTTTAGCGGGGACACAGATACGCAGTATTTT. This sequence encodes CASSAFSGDTDTQYF. The rearrangement uses TRBV9 and TRBJ2-3, with 8 bases identical to TRBD2. V gave up 3 bases and J gave up 2 bases; unmatched junction bases: 5. This CDR3 has 15 amino acids. CDR1 and CDR2 (germline): SGDLS, YYNGEE.

This clonotype was counted ten times or more. CDR3 bases: TGCAGTGCTAGAGGGGTAGCGGGGGACTCCTACAATGAGCAGTTCTTC. Protein product: CSARGVAGDSYNEQFF. The V call is TRBV20-1, the J call TRBJ2-1; 9 nucleotides match TRBD2. Germline assignment: CDR1 DFQATT and CDR2 SNEGSKA (reference sequence). The CDR3 runs to 16 residues. V lost 1 base to trimming and J lost 0 bases; unmatched junction nucleotides: 4.

V is TRBV11-2 and J is TRBJ2-5; 7 bases line up with TRBD2. This CDR3 has 13 amino acids. Germline values: CDR1 SGHAT, CDR2 FQNNGV. CDR3 residues: CASASGVQETQYF. For the CDR3, the DNA is TGTGCTAGCGCAAGCGGGGTACAAGAGACCCAGTACTTC.

This clonotype was recorded many times. The CDR3 loop is CASSIGGEAFF. The CDR3 nucleotides read TGTGCCAGCAGCATAGGGGGGGAAGCTTTCTTT. J is TRBJ1-1 and V is TRBV5-5; the D gene is possibly TRBD1 (6 bases). The V end lost 4 bases, the J end lost 8 bases, and 9 bases lay between the germline ends. CDR3 length: 11 amino acids. The germline V gene has CDR1 SGHKS and CDR2 YYEKEE (reference sequence).

This clonotype was recorded at least ten times. This sequence joins TRBV7-2 and TRBJ2-7; TRBD1 matches at 8 bases. Trimming took 5 bases from V and 3 from J; bases not matched to a gene: 9. From germline, CDR1 is SGHTA and CDR2 FQGNSA. This CDR3 contains 15 residues. For the CDR3, the DNA is TGTGCCAGCAGCCTCGGGACAGGAAATCTCTACGAGCAGTACTTC. Translated, it gives CASSLGTGNLYEQYF.

In its sample, this clonotype was seen many times. The gene calls are TRBV5-1 and TRBJ2-2, with D possibly being TRBD1 (5 bases). Germline V lookup: CDR1 SGHRS, CDR2 YFSETQ. Trimming removed 0 bases at V and 3 bases at J, with 9 bases between. The CDR3 spans 15 residues. CDR3 sequence reads: CASSLARGYTGELFF. DNA for the CDR3: TGCGCCAGCAGCTTGGCTAGGGGCTACACCGGGGAGCTGTTTTTT.

This clonotype was seen repeatedly, ten times or more. The chain employs TRBV6-2 or TRBV6-3 and TRBJ2-7, with no clear D. This CDR3 region has 13 residues. Germline V lookup: CDR1 MNHEY, CDR2 SVGEGT. Deletions cut 6 bases from V and 2 bases from J, with 11 bases between. The CDR3 sequence is CASSLGRTYEQYF. CDR3 DNA sequence: TGTGCCAGCAGCCTGGGTCGGACCTACGAGCAGTACTTC.

This clonotype was seen repeatedly, ten times or more. V and J are TRBV5-1 and TRBJ2-5; no definite D call. V gave up 4 bases and J gave up 6 bases, with 19 bases separating them. CDR1 is SGHRS and CDR2 is YFSETQ in the germline V gene. CDR3 length equals 15 residues. This chain's CDR3 is CASSLGLAVQQTQYF. The CDR3, as DNA: TGCGCCAGCAGCCTCGGGCTCGCCGTTCAGCAGACCCAGTACTTC.

This clonotype was counted ten times or more. The chain links TRBV6-1 to TRBJ2-7, with D perhaps being TRBD1 or TRBD2 (5 bases each). The germline V and J ends were trimmed by 6 bases and 3 bases, with 15 bases remaining between them. CDR3 length: 14 residues. Germline V gene sequence: CDR1 MNHNS, CDR2 SASEGT. The CDR3, as DNA: TGTGCCAGCAGGATAAGCTGGGGGATCTACGAGCAGTACTTC. The encoded protein is CASRISWGIYEQYF.

This clonotype was counted many times. The CDR3 loop reads CASTPVGKNSPLHF. Written as DNA, the CDR3 is TGTGCCAGCACGCCAGTAGGGAAGAATTCACCCCTCCACTTT. The chain combines TRBV6-6 with TRBJ1-6, with no clear D. Trimming removed 7 bases from V and 7 bases from J, with 14 bases in between. This CDR3 contains 14 residues. Germline-derived CDR1 and CDR2 are MNHNY and SVGAGI (reference sequence).

This clonotype appeared once. A much larger clone differs by one base, so this may be a read error. V usage is TRBV10-3 and J usage is TRBJ1-2; 7 bases are a match to TRBD1. The CDR3 is made up of 13 amino acids. Looked up from germline, CDR1 is ENHRY and CDR2 is SYGVKD. V dropped 4 bases and J dropped 8; count of bases not matched to a gene: 7. CDR3 nucleotide sequence: TGTGCCATCAGTGCTGCAGGGGGGTACGGCTACACCTTC. It is translated as CAISAAGGYGYTF.

This clonotype was observed at least ten times. The chain carries TRBV5-1 and TRBJ2-1; a possible D gene is TRBD1 (5 bases). The CDR3 loop spans 14 amino acids. Germline V lookup: CDR1 SGHRS, CDR2 YFSETQ. With 0 bases removed from V and 4 bases from J, the gap between germline ends came to 8 bases. The DNA for the CDR3 is TGCGCCAGCAGCTTGGTCCAGGGTTACAATGAGCAGTTCTTC. Its translation: CASSLVQGYNEQFF.

This clonotype was recorded many times. The chain joins TRBV29-1 to TRBJ2-7, with D unresolved. The germline V and J ends were trimmed by 5 bases and 2 bases, with 10 bases remaining between them. Germline CDR1 is SQVTM and CDR2 is ANQGSEA. The CDR3 contains 12 residues. CDR3 loop: CSVRDFPYEQYF. CDR3 nucleotides: TGCAGCGTTAGAGATTTCCCCTACGAGCAGTACTTC.

As for this clonotype: Possible read error: a much larger clone is one base away. The chain couples TRBV20-1 to TRBJ2-7; D may correspond to TRBD1 or TRBD2 (5 bases each). In germline, CDR1 is DFQATT, CDR2 SNEGSKA (reference sequence). The CDR3 is 13 residues long. The CDR3 DNA sequence: TGCAGTACTAGGGACGAAGCCCCCTACGAGCAGTACTTC. Residues: CSTRDEAPYEQYF.

This clonotype was recorded many times. The chain links TRBV12-3 or TRBV12-4 to TRBJ1-6; 8 bases match TRBD1. The CDR3 loop spans 16 amino acids. After removal of 2 bases from V and 10 bases from J, the junction contained 10 bases not matched to a gene. The CDR3 sequence: CASSLRGQGSRSPLHF. In nucleotides, the CDR3 is TGTGCCAGCAGTTTACGCGGACAGGGTTCTCGGTCACCCCTCCACTTT.

This clonotype was detected many times. The chain links TRBV28 to TRBJ2-5; 14 positions agree with TRBD2. The CDR3 totals 17 residues. V gave up 5 bases and J gave up 5 bases; unmatched junction bases: 10. Germline V gene data show CDR1 as MDHEN and CDR2 as SYDVKM. DNA of the CDR3: TGTGCCAGCAGTGGTCAGACTAGCGGGGGGGCCTGGGAGACCCAGTACTTC. It encodes CASSGQTSGGAWETQYF.

About this clonotype itself: The junction departs from the called germline gene at one end, perhaps through a read error. In DNA form, the CDR3 reads TGCGCCAACAGCCTAGAGGGACAGAATAATTCACCCCCCCACTTT. As protein: CANSLEGQNNSPPHF. J is TRBJ1-6 and V is TRBV10-2; 7 bases align to TRBD1. The germline V gene has CDR1 WSHSY and CDR2 SAAADI. The CDR3 extends over 15 amino acids.